This T cell receptor (beta chain) was identified during a study of blood T cell repertoires in COVID-19. Sequenced by immunoSEQ multiplex PCR; TCRdb stores in-frame clones only, minus some. The repertoire has some 53,000 clones, 80% to 90% of them found once; the top ten carry nearly 5%. Sequences were obtained from peripheral blood. The sequence derives from a man in his fifties or sixties with active COVID-19.

This CDR3 reads CASSPGSPTSQPQHF. DNA for the CDR3: TGTGCCAGTAGCCCGGGGTCTCCTACATCACAGCCCCAGCATTTT. V and J are TRBV19 and TRBJ1-5; D unclear. Looked up from germline, CDR1 is LNHDA and CDR2 is SQIVND (reference sequence). The CDR3 spans 15 residues. Trimming stripped 6 bases from V and 7 bases from J, with 19 bases between.